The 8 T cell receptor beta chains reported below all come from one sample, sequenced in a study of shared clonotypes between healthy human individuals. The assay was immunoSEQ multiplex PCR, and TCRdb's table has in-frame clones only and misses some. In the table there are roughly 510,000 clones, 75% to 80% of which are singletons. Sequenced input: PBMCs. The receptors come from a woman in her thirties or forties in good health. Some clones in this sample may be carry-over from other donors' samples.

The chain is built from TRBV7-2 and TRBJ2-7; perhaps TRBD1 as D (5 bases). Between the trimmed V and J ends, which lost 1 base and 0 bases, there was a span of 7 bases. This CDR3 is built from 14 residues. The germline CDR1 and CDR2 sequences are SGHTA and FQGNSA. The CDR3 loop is CASSLDRSSYEQYF. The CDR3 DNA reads TGTGCCAGCAGCTTAGACAGGAGCTCCTACGAGCAGTACTTC.

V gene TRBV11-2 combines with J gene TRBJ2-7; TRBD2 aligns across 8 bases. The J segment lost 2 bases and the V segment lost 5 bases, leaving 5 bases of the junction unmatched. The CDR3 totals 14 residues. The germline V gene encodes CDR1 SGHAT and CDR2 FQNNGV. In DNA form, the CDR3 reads TGTGCCAGCAGCCCTAGCGGGCTGACCTACGAGCAGTACTTC. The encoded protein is CASSPSGLTYEQYF.

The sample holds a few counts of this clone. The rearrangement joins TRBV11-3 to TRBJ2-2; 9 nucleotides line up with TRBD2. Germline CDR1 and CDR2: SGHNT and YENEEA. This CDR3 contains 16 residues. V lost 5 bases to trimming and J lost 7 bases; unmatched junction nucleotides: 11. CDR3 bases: TGTGCCAGCAGCCCCGGGACTAGCTTCTTGAGCGGGGAGCTGTTTTTT. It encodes CASSPGTSFLSGELFF.

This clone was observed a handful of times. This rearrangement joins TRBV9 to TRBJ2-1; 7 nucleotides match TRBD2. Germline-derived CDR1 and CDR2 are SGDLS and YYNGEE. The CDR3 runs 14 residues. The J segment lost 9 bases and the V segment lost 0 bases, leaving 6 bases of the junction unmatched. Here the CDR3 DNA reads TGTGCCAGCAGCGTAGGGACTAGTTTAGCTGAGCAGTTCTTC. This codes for CASSVGTSLAEQFF.

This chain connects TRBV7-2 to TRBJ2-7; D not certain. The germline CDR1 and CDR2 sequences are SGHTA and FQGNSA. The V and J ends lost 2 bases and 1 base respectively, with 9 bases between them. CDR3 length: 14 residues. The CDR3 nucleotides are TGTGCCAGCAGCTTACAAAAGGAGTCCTACGAGCAGTACTTC. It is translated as CASSLQKESYEQYF.

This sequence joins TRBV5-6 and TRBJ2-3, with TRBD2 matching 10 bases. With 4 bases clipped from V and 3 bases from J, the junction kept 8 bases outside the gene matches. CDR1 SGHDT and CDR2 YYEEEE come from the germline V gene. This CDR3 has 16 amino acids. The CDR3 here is CASSAAGTSVTDTQYF. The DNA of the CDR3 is TGTGCCAGCAGCGCCGCCGGGACTAGCGTTACAGATACGCAGTATTTT.

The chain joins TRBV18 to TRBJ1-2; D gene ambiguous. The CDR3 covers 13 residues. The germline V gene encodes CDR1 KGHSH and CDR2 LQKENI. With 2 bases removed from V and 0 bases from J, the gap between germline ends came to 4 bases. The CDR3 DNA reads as TGTGCCAGCTCACCAGGAGCTAACTATGGCTACACCTTC. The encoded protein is CASSPGANYGYTF. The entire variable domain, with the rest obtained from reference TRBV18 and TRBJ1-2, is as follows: NAGVMQNPRHLVRRRGQEARLRCSPMKGHSHVYWYRQLPEEGLKFMVYLQKENIIDESGMPKERFSAEFPKEGPSILRIQQVVRGDSAAYFCASSPGANYGYTFGSGTRLTVV.

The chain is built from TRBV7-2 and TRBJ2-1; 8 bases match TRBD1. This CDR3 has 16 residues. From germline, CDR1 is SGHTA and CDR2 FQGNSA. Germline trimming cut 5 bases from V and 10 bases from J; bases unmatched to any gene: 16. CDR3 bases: TGTGCCAGCAGCCCCGGACAGGGTTGGGCCTCAATGGAGCAGTTCTTC. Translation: CASSPGQGWASMEQFF.